This section outlines one T cell receptor beta chain sequence together with its context. Its binding antigen is unknown. No base-level quality is on record; no much larger clone is a single base apart. Trimming takes 0 bases from V and 1 base from J, and the germline ends sit 9 bases apart. There are 16 amino acids in the CDR3, from cysteine to phenylalanine inclusive. The DNA shown is the 48-base CDR3, in frame from base 1. The germline V gene encodes CDR1 KGHSH and CDR2 LQKENI. The collaborating institutions used their own protocols to collect whole blood in K2EDTA tubes. For TCRbeta analysis, collaborators shipped samples as frozen whole blood, isolated PBMCs, or DNA extracted from either of those sample types. The sample is drawn from a study of blood T cell repertoires in COVID-19 (dated by TCRdb to between 2020 and 2021). With respect to the entire study: Collaborator samples came from the United States, Italy and Spain and covered acute and convalescent phases of COVID-19. The prospective study material was composed of cDNA or gDNA derived from T cells, B-cell-depleted T cells, or PBMCs. Deeply sampled blood TCRbeta repertoires from subjects exposed to, actively infected with, or recovered from COVID-19 were included in the dataset. The repertoires were made available in a free public database intended to serve as a resource for research on the immune response to SARS-CoV-2. The samples were drawn from the first 160 participants of the ongoing ImmuneRACE study and from over a thousand subjects provided by 6 global collaborators. Nearly every sample came with metadata listing a de-identified subject ID, COVID-19 status, age in years and sex. Where available, HLA class I and class II types were taken from metadata supplied by the sample provider and were not determined by assay-based typing. Points the paper makes about the study in general: How much clinical and demographic metadata was included differed by source and by participant, and the metadata was provided uncurated.

The immunoSEQ Assay, a bias-controlled multiplex PCR, was used to amplify TCRbeta CDR3 regions from genomic DNA. Regarding the original processing steps: The number of nucleated cells in each sample was estimated from the amplification of reference gene primers within the assay. Sequence reads were collapsed and filtered to measure the absolute abundance of every unique TCRbeta CDR3 rearrangement. Productive Simpson clonality was computed per sample as the square root of Simpson's diversity index over productive rearrangements. Not all clones reach the TCRdb copy of this immuneACCESS table, which keeps in-frame sequences only. Checked studies attribute under half of the gap to unresolved V genes and leave the rest unexplained. From that table come the V and J calls and clone size; the DNA was used to work out D and trimming. The sample records around 93,000 clones, around nine tenths of which are singletons. 15% of the sample is in the top ten clones.

The V and J segments used are TRBV18 and TRBJ2-2; perhaps TRBD2 is the D gene, with 5 bases matching. Sequenced sample: peripheral blood. The origin of this receptor is a human donor in a cohort sampled during active COVID-19. The bases read TGTGCCAGCTCACCACCGGTCCGGGGGAACACCGGGGAGCTGTTTTTT. Translation gives CASSPPVRGNTGELFF.